The clone carrying this T cell receptor (beta chain) was counted a single time. Its cognate antigen is unknown. Each individual donor underwent a draw of ten milliliters of peripheral blood. The entry originates in a study of blood T cells in healthy people across ages. Whole-study results and caveats: PBMCs left unsorted prevented a conclusive naive versus antigen-experienced comparison.

The second PCR ran roughly 6 to 11 cycles with a sample-barcoded 5' primer and J-beta primers. Unique molecular identifiers of 12 random nucleotides labeled each cDNA. In TCRdb, the 5' RACE reads were re-called with MiXCR into one record per CDR3 protein. The sample records hundreds of thousands of distinct CDR3 sequences, around three fifths being singletons. Germline V lookup: CDR1 SQVTM, CDR2 ANQGSEA. CDR3 length: 13 residues. After removal of 6 bases from V and 13 bases from J, the junction contained 13 bases not matched to a gene. This chain links TRBV29-1 with TRBJ2-1; 9 bases fit TRBD1. This clonotype was sampled from a man aged 35-49 years in good health. Sequencing was done on a sample of blood. CDR3 loop: CSVGDRVVETQFF. CDR3 bases: TGCAGCGTCGGGGACAGGGTGGTGGAGACCCAGTTCTTC.